The entry below describes one T cell receptor (beta chain). This clonotype came up many times. Its antigen target is currently unknown. The sample holds no much larger clone one base away, and base qualities are not on file. The entry originates in a study of T cells in Graves' hyperthyroidism and ophthalmopathy (dated by TCRdb to 2018 to 2020). With respect to the entire study: Peripheral blood samples were taken at the time of initial diagnosis, prior to any treatment. TCR V-J signatures able to tell the groups apart were searched for in a discovery cohort of 100 patients, of whom around 43 had Graves' ophthalmopathy and more than 55 had stable Graves' hyperthyroidism. An independent validation cohort of under 20 hyperthyroidism patients and about 15 patients who later progressed to ophthalmopathy tested prospective prediction of ophthalmopathy. For training and testing, the 80 to 100 patients in the discovery cohort were randomly divided in a 7:3 ratio. In about six Graves' hyperthyroidism patients, the study also compared T-cell repertoires from thyroid tissue with T-cell repertoires from blood. Following sampling, methimazole starting at 30 mg daily was given to hyperthyroidism patients, and high-dose intravenous methylprednisolone was given to ophthalmopathy patients. According to the paper, TCR Vbeta CDR3 sequencing was carried out on 135 peripheral blood samples, which came from 40 to 45 ophthalmopathy, approximately 72 hyperthyroidism and approximately 17 progressor patients. The paper's findings and limits, for the study overall: Most expanded thyroid clonotypes (frequency above 0.001) were also found in blood, which suggests that blood repertoires may mirror thyroid immune responses. During validation, the model predicted progression to ophthalmopathy a median of approximately six months ahead of onset, with more than 60% sensitivity and around 72% specificity. A 13 V-J signature model separated ophthalmopathy from stable hyperthyroidism, with around 91% sensitivity and around 84% specificity in cross-validation and 80%/75% in testing. Sample size was not statistically predetermined, and blinding of investigators to group allocation was not performed.

A patient counted as having stable Graves' hyperthyroidism if no progression to ophthalmopathy occurred over 18 months of follow-up. Hyperthyroidism patients were newly diagnosed, with disease duration under 2 months, and aged 18 to 65 years. Patients with uncontrolled infections, other autoimmune diseases, pregnancy or lactation were excluded. Clinical symptoms, serum thyroxine and TRAb, thyroid ultrasound, and orbital computed tomography formed the basis for the diagnoses. PBMCs were isolated from approximately 10 ml of fresh peripheral blood by Ficoll-Paque density gradient centrifugation. Trizol reagent was used to extract total RNA, and RNA quality was then checked on an Agilent 2100 Bioanalyzer. TCR beta CDR3 regions were amplified from RNA transcripts. A first-round RT-PCR of the TCR CDR3 used the HTBI primer set with the Qiagen OneStep RT-PCR kit. A second multiplex PCR round built the libraries, followed by size selection and purification. Paired-end sequencing of the libraries was performed with 100 bp reads on an Illumina HiSeq2000. Concerning the study's data processing: SOAPnuke was used to process the raw data, throwing out any read that contained adapters or uncalled bases, had a mean Phred below 15, or lacked an exact constant-primer or identifier match. COPE v1.2.5 was used to merge high-quality paired reads, and clonotypes were defined as unique nucleotide sequences. MiTCR v1.1 was used to align the clonotypes against IMGT TRBV, TRBD and TRBJ reference segments. The analysis was restricted to V-J combinations with a frequency above 0.0001, which together covered about 99% of the repertoires. A TCS score was defined as the ratio between F50 (clonal expansion) and ExV (chaos), using BLOSUM62-based TCRdist between CDR3 peptides within each V-J. Welch's t-statistics and random forest reduced approximately 520 V-J features to some 14, which were used in a naive Bayes classifier (R e1071). The public reads were quality trimmed at Q25 with fastp and then assembled into clones with MiXCR by TCRdb, keeping productive beta chains. Entries that share a CDR3 protein sequence are merged under the most common genes and DNA. TCRdb assigned the V and J calls; the authors' analysis was not used. For this sample there are approximately 430,000 distinct CDR3 sequences; approximately 14% appear just once. The ten largest clonotypes hold 11% to 15% of the sample.

CDR1 and CDR2 are drawn from the germline V gene (reference sequence): DFQATT, SNEGSKA. V is clipped by 6 bases and J by 5 bases, and the sequence between their germline boundaries is 21 bases long. The CDR3 has 15 amino acids, counting the end cysteine and phenylalanine. Only the CDR3 DNA stays, 45 bases, in frame from base 1. The sequencing input was blood. The TCR sequence derives from a young woman with Graves' hyperthyroidism. Recombination joined TRBV20-1 with TRBJ2-3; perhaps TRBD2 is the D gene, with 5 bases matching. The CDR3 reads CSAGRLGAGLDTQYF. The sequenced DNA: TGCAGTGCGGGTCGTCTTGGTGCGGGTTTAGATACGCAGTATTTT.